The rows below give T cell receptor beta chains drawn from one sample of a study of T cells after posttransplantation cyclophosphamide. Clones were sequenced by immunoSEQ multiplex PCR, and TCRdb holds only the in-frame ones, with some missing. The table shows more than 60,000 clones, with around 93% occurring only once. The sample was PBMCs. The receptors were gathered from a woman aged 25-40 years in good health and a related stem cell transplant donor. The CDR3 runs from the conserved cysteine through the conserved F or W. D genes are given only for firm matches. Some rows have no size entry. The others give once, few or many, or a class for an expanded clone.

TRBJ1-3 - TRBV7-9 - CARRRSEVCFGNTIYF TGTGCCAGGCGCCGGAGTGAGGTCTGCTTTGGAAACACCATATATTTT
TRBJ1-2 - TRBV7-2 - CASSWGIDRANYGYTF TGTGCCAGCAGCTGGGGGATAGACAGAGCCAACTATGGCTACACCTTC
TRBJ2-5 TRBD1 TRBV6-5 - CASSYSGQGGQETQYF TGTGCCAGCAGTTACTCGGGACAGGGTGGACAAGAGACCCAGTACTTC
TRBJ1-1 - TRBV5-5 - CASTRDRPNTEAFF TGTGCCAGCACACGAGACAGGCCGAACACTGAAGCTTTCTTT
TRBJ1-6 - TRBV11-3 - CASSLEGNSPLHF TGTGCCAGCAGCTTAGAAGGAAATTCACCCCTCCACTTT
TRBJ1-2 - TRBV28 - CASSSGFRDRGYTF TGTGCCAGCAGTTCCGGGTTTAGGGATCGTGGCTACACCTTC
TRBJ2-2 - TRBV13 once CASSLGGRPDTGELFF TGTGCCAGCAGCTTAGGGGGCAGACCCGACACCGGGGAGCTGTTTTTT
TRBJ2-6 TRBD2 TRBV2 - CASRMGEGYSGANVLTF TGTGCCAGCAGGATGGGGGAGGGATACTCTGGGGCCAACGTCCTGACTTTC
TRBJ2-6 - TRBV6-5 - CASSYSRGANVLTF TGTGCCAGCAGTTACTCCAGGGGGGCCAACGTCCTGACTTTC
TRBJ2-5 TRBD2 TRBV18 - CASARGGQETQYF TGTGCCAGCGCTCGGGGGGGCCAAGAGACCCAGTACTTC
TRBJ1-1 - TRBV5-6 - CASSLIGAGENTEAFF TGTGCCAGCAGCTTGATAGGGGCTGGGGAGAACACTGAAGCTTTCTTT
TRBJ1-1 - TRBV2 - CASSEVGGDEAFF TGTGCCAGCAGTGAAGTCGGGGGTGATGAAGCTTTCTTT
TRBJ1-1 TRBD1 TRBV4-2 - CASSHRTGANTEAFF TGTGCCAGCAGCCATCGGACAGGGGCGAACACTGAAGCTTTCTTT
TRBJ1-2 - TRBV29-1 - CSAPRENTNYGYTF TGCAGCGCCCCCCGGGAGAATACTAACTATGGCTACACCTTC
TRBJ1-1 - TRBV10-1 - CASSESGTGSTEAFF TGCGCCAGCAGTGAGTCGGGAACAGGGAGCACTGAAGCTTTCTTT
TRBJ1-2 - TRBV27 - CASRSPGGRHGYTF TGTGCCAGCAGATCCCCGGGGGGTCGGCATGGCTACACCTTC
TRBJ2-5 TRBD2 TRBV10-1 - CASSELKVAGGQETQYF TGCGCCAGCAGTGAGTTAAAGGTAGCGGGGGGTCAAGAGACCCAGTACTTC
TRBJ2-2 TRBD1 TRBV7-9 - CASSFGTGGTGELFF TGTGCCAGCAGCTTCGGGACAGGGGGCACCGGGGAGCTGTTTTTT
TRBJ1-5 - TRBV6-6 - CASSPRGRWPQHF TGTGCCAGCAGTCCCAGGGGAAGGTGGCCCCAGCATTTT
TRBJ1-1 TRBD1 TRBV12-5 - CASGTGADTEAFF TGTGCTAGTGGAACAGGGGCGGACACTGAAGCTTTCTTT
TRBJ2-4 TRBD2 TRBV15 - CATSRDSGGAKNIQYF TGTGCCACCAGCAGAGATAGCGGGGGGGCCAAAAACATTCAGTACTTC
TRBJ2-1 - TRBV7-2 - CASSLVRWEQFF TGTGCCAGCAGCTTGGTACGTTGGGAGCAGTTCTTC
TRBJ2-3 - TRBV28 - CASSPLGRTDTQYF TGTGCCAGCAGTCCTCTGGGGCGCACAGATACGCAGTATTTT
TRBJ1-1 - TRBV5-1 - CASSLAPGLFSNTEAFF TGCGCCAGCAGCTTGGCGCCGGGACTCTTTTCGAACACTGAAGCTTTCTTT
TRBJ1-2 - TRBV4-3 - CASSQDVITGFLYGYTF TGCGCCAGCAGCCAAGATGTCATAACAGGGTTTCTCTATGGCTACACCTTC
TRBJ2-5 - TRBV19 - CASSIGAFETQYF TGTGCCAGTAGTATAGGGGCTTTTGAGACCCAGTACTTC
TRBJ2-7 TRBD1 TRBV5-4 - CASSLRDSYEQYF TGTGCCAGCAGCTTGAGGGACAGCTACGAGCAGTACTTC
TRBJ2-4 - TRBV30 few CAWSGVGDHQYF TGTGCCTGGAGTGGGGTGGGGGACCATCAGTACTTC
TRBJ2-7 TRBD2 TRBV6-6 - CASSSAGGTYEQYF TGTGCCAGCAGTTCCGCGGGAGGGACCTACGAGCAGTACTTC
TRBJ1-2 - TRBV6-1 - CASSLQENYGYTF TGTGCCAGCAGTTTACAGGAAAACTATGGCTACACCTTC
TRBJ2-1 TRBD2 TRBV4-1 - CASSKRGGNEQFF TGCGCCAGCAGTAAGCGGGGGGGCAATGAGCAGTTCTTC
TRBJ1-2 - TRBV4-2 - CASSQPFRGRRVYGYTF TGTGCCAGCAGCCAGCCCTTCCGGGGGCGCAGGGTCTATGGCTACACCTTC
TRBJ1-6 - TRBV28 few CASSLPMGGPYNSPLHF TGTGCCAGCAGTTTACCGATGGGAGGGCCCTATAATTCACCCCTCCACTTT
TRBJ1-5 - TRBV30 - CAWSGELNQPQHF TGTGCCTGGAGTGGAGAGCTAAATCAGCCCCAGCATTTT
TRBJ2-5 - TRBV4-1 - CASSQITGPETQYF TGCGCCAGCAGCCAAATTACGGGGCCAGAGACCCAGTACTTC
TRBJ2-3 TRBD2 TRBV5-4 - CASSLGTSGGYTDTQYF TGTGCCAGCAGCTTGGGGACTAGCGGGGGGTACACAGATACGCAGTATTTT
TRBJ2-3 - TRBV4-1 - CASARQSADTQYF TGCGCCAGCGCCCGACAGTCCGCAGATACGCAGTATTTT
TRBJ2-5 - TRBV29-1 - CSVEPQGRETQYF TGCAGCGTTGAACCCCAAGGGCGAGAGACCCAGTACTTC
TRBJ2-5 - TRBV2 - CASSDRTGQETPYF TGTGCCAGCAGTGATCGCACGGGTCAAGAGACCCCGTACTTC
TRBJ2-3 TRBD2 TRBV7-9 - CASSLVSSGGDTQYF TGTGCCAGCAGCTTAGTCTCTAGCGGGGGAGATACGCAGTATTTT
TRBJ2-1 TRBD2 TRBV7-9 - CASSTKSGLSGGRGNEQFF TGTGCCAGCAGCACAAAGTCCGGGCTAAGCGGGGGAAGGGGAAATGAGCAGTTCTTC
TRBJ2-7 - TRBV7-2 - CASSPTAPYEQYF TGTGCCAGCAGCCCCACAGCGCCCTACGAGCAGTACTTC
TRBJ1-6 - TRBV19 - CASSIPGVASPLHF TGTGCCAGTAGTATACCGGGGGTAGCTTCACCCCTCCACTTT
TRBJ1-2 - TRBV4-1 - CASSQEQAIYGYTF TGCGCCAGCAGCCAGGAACAGGCTATCTATGGCTACACCTTC
TRBJ2-7 - TRBV30 - CAWSVGTGQYF TGTGCCTGGAGTGTCGGGACGGGACAGTACTTC
TRBJ1-1 - TRBV11-2 - CASSLWGDTEAFF TGTGCCAGCAGCTTGTGGGGCGACACTGAAGCTTTCTTT
TRBJ1-4 TRBD1 TRBV6-6 few CASSYRQGNEKLFF TGTGCCAGCAGCTACAGACAGGGTAATGAAAAACTGTTTTTT
TRBJ2-1 - TRBV19 - CASSISDQSYNEQFF TGTGCCAGTAGTATATCTGACCAATCCTACAATGAGCAGTTCTTC
TRBJ1-5 - TRBV28 - CASSERQPQHF TGTGCCAGCAGCGAACGTCAGCCCCAGCATTTT
TRBJ2-5 TRBD1 TRBV7-2 - CASSEGGRDDSQYF TGTGCCAGCAGCGAAGGGGGCAGGGATGATTCCCAGTACTTC
TRBJ1-3 - TRBV7-8 - CASSLVPGGGFSGNTIYF TGTGCCAGCAGCTTAGTCCCTGGGGGCGGATTCTCTGGAAACACCATATATTTT
TRBJ2-7 - TRBV5-6 - CASSLGTLAEQYF TGTGCCAGCAGCCTAGGGACTCTCGCCGAGCAGTACTTC